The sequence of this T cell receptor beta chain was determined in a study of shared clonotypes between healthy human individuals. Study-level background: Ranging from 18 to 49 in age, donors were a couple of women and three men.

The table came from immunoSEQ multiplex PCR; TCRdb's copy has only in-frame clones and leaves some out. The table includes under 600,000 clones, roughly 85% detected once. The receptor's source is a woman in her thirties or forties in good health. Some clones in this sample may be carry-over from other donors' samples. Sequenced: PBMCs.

CDR3: CASSELGLATGNEQFF. The CDR3 region has the DNA TGTGCCAGCAGTGAATTGGGACTAGCAACCGGTAATGAGCAGTTCTTC. The chain uses TRBV25-1 and TRBJ2-1; 9 nucleotides match TRBD2. J lost 7 bases, V lost 1 base, and 8 bases had no gene match. The germline gives CDR1 MGHDK, CDR2 SYGVNS. CDR3 length: 16 residues.